This section outlines one T cell receptor beta chain sequence together with its context. What it recognizes is unknown. This entry belongs to a study of CXCR3-negative and CXCR3-positive naive CD8 T cells. On the study more broadly: Libraries each contributed about 1.5 +/- 0.3 million TRB reads, for about 135 million in total. General study findings and limits: The study found more hydrophobic TRB CDR3s in CXCR3-positive naive cells than in CXCR3-negative naive cells.

The TRB libraries of cDNA were built by UMI-labeled 5' RACE. TCRdb re-called the 5' RACE reads; one entry per CDR3 protein, DNA not given. The sample has around 130,000 distinct CDR3 sequences. Germline CDR1 is SEHNR and CDR2 is FQNEAQ (reference sequence). The CDR3 consists of 15 residues. The study sorted every CD8+ T cell subset in triplicate at 250,000 to 300,000 cells each. CD45RO-CCR7+CD27+CD95- cells counted as naive CD8+ T cells. The chain carries TRBV7-9 and TRBJ2-2; with no DNA, the TCRdb D assignment of TRBD2 cannot be verified. This receptor was taken from a human donor in good health. Some clones in this sample may be carry-over from other donors' samples. The sample comprised naive CXCR3+ CD8+ T cells from blood. Subset described: CD45RO-CCR7+CD27+CD95- naive CD8+ T cells expressing CXCR3 (TNR3+). The CDR3 sequence is CASRPTGLDTGELFF.